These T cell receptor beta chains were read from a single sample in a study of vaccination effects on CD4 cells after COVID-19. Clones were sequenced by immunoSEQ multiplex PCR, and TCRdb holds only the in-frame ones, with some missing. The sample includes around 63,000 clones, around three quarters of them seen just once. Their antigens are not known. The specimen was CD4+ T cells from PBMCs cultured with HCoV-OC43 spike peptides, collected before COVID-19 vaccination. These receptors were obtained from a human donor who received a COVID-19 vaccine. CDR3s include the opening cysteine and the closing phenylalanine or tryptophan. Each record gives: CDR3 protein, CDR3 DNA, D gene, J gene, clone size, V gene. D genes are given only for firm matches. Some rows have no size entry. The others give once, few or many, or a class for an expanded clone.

CAWSVRGSQPQHF,TGTGCCTGGAGTGTACGGGGCAGCCAGCCCCAGCATTTT,-,TRBJ1-5,once,TRBV30
CASSSVSPSNYGYTF,TGTGCCAGCAGTTCCGTCTCCCCCAGCAACTATGGCTACACCTTC,-,TRBJ1-2,once,TRBV27
CASSTGQRDYGYTF,TGTGCCAGCAGCACTGGACAGAGAGACTATGGCTACACCTTC,-,TRBJ1-2,-,TRBV9
CASSPRTAGDGELFF,TGCGCCAGCAGTCCCAGGACAGCAGGGGACGGGGAGCTGTTTTTT,-,TRBJ2-2,-,TRBV4-3
CASRKTPDRAQPQHF,TGTGCCAGCAGAAAGACCCCCGACAGGGCACAGCCCCAGCATTTT,TRBD1,TRBJ1-5,-,TRBV6-5
CATSDLSGQETQYF,TGTGCCACCAGTGATTTATCAGGGCAAGAGACCCAGTACTTC,-,TRBJ2-5,-,TRBV24-1
CSPMWAQDNEQFF,TGCAGCCCAATGTGGGCACAGGACAATGAGCAGTTCTTC,-,TRBJ2-1,-,TRBV29-1
CASSIGTAGIYGYTF,TGTGCCAGTAGTATAGGGACAGCAGGCATCTATGGCTACACCTTC,-,TRBJ1-2,-,TRBV19
CASSYSTSGAGELFF,TGTGCCAGCAGTTACTCGACTAGCGGGGCCGGGGAGCTGTTTTTT,TRBD2,TRBJ2-2,-,TRBV6-2/TRBV6-3
CASSPPWVSDPDTQYF,TGTGCCAGCAGCCCCCCGTGGGTGTCGGACCCAGATACGCAGTATTTT,-,TRBJ2-3,-,TRBV5-5
CASSQDEGPENIQYF,TGTGCCAGCAGCCAAGATGAGGGGCCGGAAAACATTCAGTACTTC,-,TRBJ2-4,-,TRBV3-1/TRBV3-2
CATSATSGGAGELFF,TGTGCCACCAGTGCAACTAGCGGGGGGGCCGGGGAGCTGTTTTTT,TRBD2,TRBJ2-2,-,TRBV24-1
CATSDGGRGWHF,TGTGCCACCAGTGATGGGGGCAGGGGGTGGCATTTT,TRBD1,TRBJ1-5,-,TRBV24-1
CASSPTASGGYQETQYF,TGTGCCAGCAGCCCCACGGCTAGCGGGGGGTACCAAGAGACCCAGTACTTC,TRBD2,TRBJ2-5,-,TRBV9
CAISDLSAGQGANVLTF,TGTGCCATCAGTGACCTATCCGCGGGACAGGGGGCCAACGTCCTGACTTTC,-,TRBJ2-6,few,TRBV10-3
CASSLGRETQYF,TGTGCCAGCAGCTTAGGCCGAGAGACCCAGTACTTC,-,TRBJ2-5,-,TRBV7-6
CASSQFGTGGPAGTGELFF,TGCGCCAGCAGCCAATTTGGGACAGGGGGTCCCGCGGGCACCGGGGAGCTGTTTTTT,TRBD1,TRBJ2-2,-,TRBV4-1
CASSPRGRLDEQFF,TGTGCCAGCTCACCTCGCGGGCGTTTGGATGAGCAGTTCTTC,-,TRBJ2-1,-,TRBV18
CATSASRMGNQPQHF,TGTGCCACCAGTGCATCTCGGATGGGCAATCAGCCCCAGCATTTT,-,TRBJ1-5,-,TRBV24-1
CASSSSGLPRDEQFF,TGTGCCAGCAGCTCCTCGGGACTACCTAGGGATGAGCAGTTCTTC,TRBD2,TRBJ2-1,-,TRBV5-8
CATLRPLNAEAFF,TGTGCCACCCTACGGCCCTTGAACGCTGAAGCTTTCTTT,-,TRBJ1-1,few,TRBV6-5
CASSQQKGASGANVLTF,TGTGCCAGCAGTCAACAAAAGGGGGCCTCTGGGGCCAACGTCCTGACTTTC,TRBD1,TRBJ2-6,-,TRBV28
CASSSPRGGGHTDTQYF,TGTGCCAGCAGCTCACCCCGGGGAGGGGGACACACAGATACGCAGTATTTT,-,TRBJ2-3,once,TRBV7-2
CASSLLGGGRNGELFF,TGTGCCAGCAGCTTGTTAGGCGGGGGGCGGAACGGGGAGCTGTTTTTT,TRBD2,TRBJ2-2,-,TRBV5-4
CASSLVGSRVGDQGETQYF,TGTGCCAGCAGCTTAGTGGGATCCAGGGTGGGGGATCAGGGGGAGACCCAGTACTTC,-,TRBJ2-5,-,TRBV7-2
CASSQDRLQETQYF,TGTGCCAGCAGCCAAGACAGACTTCAAGAGACCCAGTACTTC,-,TRBJ2-5,once,TRBV3-1/TRBV3-2
CASIPYTGGSYNEQFF,TGTGCCAGCATCCCCTATACAGGGGGGTCCTACAATGAGCAGTTCTTC,TRBD1,TRBJ2-1,-,TRBV7-9
CASRGENEQFF,TGTGCCAGCAGGGGAGAGAATGAGCAGTTCTTC,-,TRBJ2-1,-,TRBV2
CASAPRGTNEKLFF,TGTGCCAGCGCCCCGCGGGGTACTAATGAAAAACTGTTTTTT,-,TRBJ1-4,once,TRBV7-2
CSARQGMGTDTQYF,TGCAGCGCCCGACAGGGGATGGGCACAGATACGCAGTATTTT,TRBD1,TRBJ2-3,-,TRBV29-1
CASSLFGNNEKLFF,TGCGCCAGCAGCTTGTTTGGGAACAACGAAAAACTGTTTTTT,-,TRBJ1-4,few,TRBV5-1
CASSRQGVYNEQFF,TGCGCCAGCAGCCGTCAGGGGGTCTACAATGAGCAGTTCTTC,TRBD1,TRBJ2-1,-,TRBV5-1
CASGRQRGLLSGANVLTF,TGTGCTAGTGGTCGGCAGCGGGGGCTGCTCTCTGGGGCCAACGTCCTGACTTTC,TRBD2,TRBJ2-6,-,TRBV12-5
CASSYSKYSNQPQHF,TGTGCCAGCAGTTACAGCAAGTATAGCAATCAGCCCCAGCATTTT,-,TRBJ1-5,-,TRBV28
CASEPYSSTGELFF,TGTGCCAGCGAACCCTATTCTAGCACCGGGGAGCTGTTTTTT,-,TRBJ2-2,-,TRBV19
CASSYKVAEAFF,TGTGCCAGCAGCTATAAAGTAGCTGAAGCTTTCTTT,-,TRBJ1-1,-,TRBV5-8
CASSPVGTGTQETQYF,TGTGCCAGCTCACCGGTCGGGACAGGAACGCAAGAGACCCAGTACTTC,TRBD1,TRBJ2-5,-,TRBV18
CASSILDSQPQHF,TGTGCCAGCAGCATATTGGACAGTCAGCCCCAGCATTTT,-,TRBJ1-5,few,TRBV7-8
CASSMGQGGGLAKNIQYF,TGTGCCAGTAGTATGGGACAGGGAGGGGGTCTAGCCAAAAACATTCAGTACTTC,TRBD1,TRBJ2-4,-,TRBV19
CASSLVAGGGETQYF,TGTGCCAGCAGCTTAGTTGCGGGGGGAGGAGAGACCCAGTACTTC,TRBD2,TRBJ2-5,-,TRBV7-2
CASSSSSGATDTQYF,TGTGCCAGCAGCTCCTCATCAGGGGCCACAGATACGCAGTATTTT,-,TRBJ2-3,-,TRBV7-2
CATSRDRGHQGTEAFF,TGTGCCACCAGCAGAGATCGTGGACACCAGGGGACTGAAGCTTTCTTT,-,TRBJ1-1,-,TRBV15
CASSLTGNYGYTF,TGTGCCAGCAGTTTAACGGGTAACTATGGCTACACCTTC,-,TRBJ1-2,-,TRBV28
CASSLKMWDSPYSGNTIYF,TGTGCCAGCAGCTTAAAGATGTGGGACAGTCCCTACTCTGGAAACACCATATATTTT,TRBD1,TRBJ1-3,-,TRBV7-7
CASSPDTGGVEKLFF,TGCGCCAGCAGCCCGGACACAGGGGGTGTCGAAAAACTGTTTTTT,TRBD1,TRBJ1-4,-,TRBV5-1
CASSQRPGQSNYGYTF,TGCGCCAGCAGCCAAAGGCCGGGACAGAGTAACTATGGCTACACCTTC,TRBD1,TRBJ1-2,-,TRBV5-1
CASSLGLAGQYNSPLHF,TGCGCCAGCAGCTTGGGACTTGCGGGACAATATAATTCACCCCTCCACTTT,-,TRBJ1-6,-,TRBV5-1
CASSGQRGGYNEQFF,TGTGCCAGCAGCGGGCAGCGGGGGGGCTACAATGAGCAGTTCTTC,TRBD2,TRBJ2-1,-,TRBV9